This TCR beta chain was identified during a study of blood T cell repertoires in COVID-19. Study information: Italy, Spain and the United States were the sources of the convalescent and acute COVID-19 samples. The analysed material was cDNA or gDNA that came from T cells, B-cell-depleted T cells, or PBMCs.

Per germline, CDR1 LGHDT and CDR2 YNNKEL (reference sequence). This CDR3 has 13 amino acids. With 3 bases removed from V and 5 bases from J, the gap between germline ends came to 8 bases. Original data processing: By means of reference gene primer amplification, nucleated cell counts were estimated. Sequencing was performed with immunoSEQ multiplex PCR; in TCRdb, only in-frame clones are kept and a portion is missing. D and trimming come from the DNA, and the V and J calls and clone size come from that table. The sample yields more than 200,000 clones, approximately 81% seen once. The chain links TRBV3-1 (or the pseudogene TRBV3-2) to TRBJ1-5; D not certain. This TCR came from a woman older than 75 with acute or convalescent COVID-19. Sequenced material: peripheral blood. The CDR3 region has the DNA TGTGCCAGCAGCCAGTTTTCTGATCAGCCCCAGCATTTT. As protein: CASSQFSDQPQHF.